This TCR beta chain derives from a study of tumor-infiltrating lymphocytes in primary liver carcinoma. Whole-study findings and limits: Present in all five tumor regions were only about 7-25% of the top clones. Tumors significantly exceeded blood in top-250-clone fraction (p = 0.039).

From approximately 500 ng total RNA, TCR beta cDNA was generated with a primer in the constant region. Modified slightly, ARM-PCR produced TCR beta libraries over three nested multiplex PCR rounds. TCRdb processed the multiplex PCR reads anew with MiXCR; each CDR3 protein has one entry. This sample has some 94,000 distinct CDR3 sequences; more than 65% occur once, and the top ten carry 7.5% to 10%. Co-extracting RNA and DNA was done with about 20-34 mg of unsorted bulk tissue as input. Tumor samples each held over 75% viable tumor cells. Regarding this clonotype: Antigen: not known. This clone may be a read error of a much larger clone one base away.

Sequenced sample: liver tumor tissue from sampling region 5. Subset specified: tumor region T5, tumor centre. This receptor was taken from a woman aged 60-75 years with primary liver carcinoma and hepatitis B virus infection.

The CDR3, as DNA: TGTGCCAGCAGCTACGGACCCGAACTAGCGGTAGGTGGAGAGACCCAGTACTTC. It specifies CASSYGPELAVGGETQYF. The rearrangement joins TRBV5-8 to TRBJ2-5; 8 nucleotides agree with TRBD2. CDR1 SGHTS and CDR2 YDEGEE come from the germline V gene. The CDR3 has 18 amino acids. J lost 4 bases, V lost 3 bases, and 17 bases had no gene match.